These T cell receptor beta chains were read from a single sample in a study of cytomegalovirus exposure and HLA in healthy donors. Profiling relied on immunoSEQ multiplex PCR, and the TCRdb table lists in-frame clones only, not all of them. The sample yields 160,000 or so clones, 75% to 80% seen once. The material sequenced was PBMCs. The source is a man in his forties in good health and CMV-seropositive. Both conserved end residues are part of each CDR3.

cdr3_length | v_call | cdr3_aa
14 | TRBV11-3 | CASSFRDSIYGYTF
13 | TRBV30 | CAWSRGGGETQYF
13 | TRBV19 | CASSIFVSYEQYF
11 | TRBV7-9 | CASTLFTEAFF
13 | TRBV6-1 | CATRLQRNYEQYF
13 | TRBV5-1 | CASSLAVESGYTF
15 | TRBV6-5 | CASSRQGGLVDEQFF
14 | TRBV14 | CASSQGARGETQYF
15 | TRBV6-5 | CASSYSGRGNTEAFF
15 | TRBV4-2 | CASSQLSGSRNEQFF
15 | TRBV10-3 | CAISEEPDYNYGYTF
15 | TRBV11-2 | CASSSRVASGSEQFF
13 | TRBV6-5 | CASRGRVPDTQYF
18 | TRBV7-3 | CASSSGHGTSGGEYEQFF
14 | TRBV6-5 | CASSEGQGNEKLFF
14 | TRBV28 | CASRETGGSYEQYF
16 | TRBV9 | CASSVSLAGLTDTQYF
14 | TRBV27 | CASTLRTGLGEQYF
14 | TRBV28 | CASSHRSRNYGYTF
13 | TRBV7-9 | CASSSSGTYEQYF
14 | TRBV5-1 | CASSLTGSSYEQYF
14 | TRBV6-1 | CASSVTGSYNEQFF
15 | TRBV6-5 | CASSPRTSGSYEQYF
15 | TRBV7-9 | CASSSGLAGVETQYF
18 | TRBV27 | CASRKDRVAFSGANVLTF
14 | TRBV7-9 | CASSFDRGSYEQYF
14 | TRBV5-1 | CASSWDRVNTEAFF
13 | TRBV7-3 | CASSLDWNNEQFF
15 | TRBV2 | CASSDEARATGELFF
15 | TRBV7-9 | CASSLVPRANEKLFF
14 | TRBV6-1 | CASSTWTGVYEQYF
15 | TRBV7-9 | CASSSGHAANYGYTF
15 | TRBV9 | CASSVGGYGGEWQYF